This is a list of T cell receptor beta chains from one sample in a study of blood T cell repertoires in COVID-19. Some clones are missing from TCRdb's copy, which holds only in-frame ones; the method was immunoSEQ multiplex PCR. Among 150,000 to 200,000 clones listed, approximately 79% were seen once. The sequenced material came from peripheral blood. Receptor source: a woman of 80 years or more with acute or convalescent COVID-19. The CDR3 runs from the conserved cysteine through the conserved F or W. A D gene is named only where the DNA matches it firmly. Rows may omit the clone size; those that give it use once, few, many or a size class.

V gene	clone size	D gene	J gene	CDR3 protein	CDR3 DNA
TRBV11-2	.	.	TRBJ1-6	CASSLDKVSDSPLHF	TGTGCCAGCAGCTTAGATAAAGTTAGTGATTCACCCCTCCACTTT
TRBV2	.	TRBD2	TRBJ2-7	CASSTSGGAHEQYF	TGTGCCAGCAGTACCAGCGGGGGGGCCCACGAGCAGTACTTC
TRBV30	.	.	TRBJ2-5	CACQGLGETQYF	TGTGCCTGCCAGGGGTTAGGAGAGACCCAGTACTTC
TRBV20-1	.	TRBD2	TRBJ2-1	CSARRDYPALF	TGCAGTGCTAGACGGGACTACCCAGCACTCTTC
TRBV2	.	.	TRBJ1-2	CASSVMNYGYTF	TGTGCCAGCAGTGTCATGAACTATGGCTACACCTTC
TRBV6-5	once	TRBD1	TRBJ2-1	CASSYELGGHNEQFF	TGTGCCAGCAGTTACGAACTAGGGGGCCACAATGAGCAGTTCTTC
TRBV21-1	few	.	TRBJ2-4	CASTLGLAGHHIQYF	TGTGCCAGCACCCTGGGACTAGCGGGCCACCACATTCAGTACTTC
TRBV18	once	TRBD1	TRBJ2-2	CASSPRTGMDTGELFF	TGTGCCAGCTCACCCCGGACAGGGATGGACACCGGGGAGCTGTTTTTT
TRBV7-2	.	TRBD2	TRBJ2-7	CASSVTSGRDEQYF	TGTGCCAGCAGCGTTACTAGCGGGAGGGACGAGCAGTACTTC
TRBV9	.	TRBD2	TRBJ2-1	CASSPGLANNEQFF	TGTGCCAGCAGCCCGGGACTAGCTAATAATGAGCAGTTCTTC
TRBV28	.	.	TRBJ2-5	CASSPLSRETQYF	TGTGCCAGCAGTCCACTGTCCCGAGAGACCCAGTACTTC
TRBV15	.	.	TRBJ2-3	CATSRGAVPSTDTQYF	TGTGCCACCAGCAGAGGGGCAGTTCCCAGCACAGATACGCAGTATTTT
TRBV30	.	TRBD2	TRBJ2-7	CAYKNTSGKTYEQYF	TGTGCCTATAAGAATACTAGCGGAAAAACCTACGAGCAGTACTTC
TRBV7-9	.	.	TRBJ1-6	CASSLDWGGSPLHF	TGTGCCAGCAGCTTAGATTGGGGAGGCTCACCCCTCCACTTT
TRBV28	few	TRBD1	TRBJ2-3	CASSRALTGAPTDTQYF	TGTGCCAGCAGTCGAGCCCTGACAGGGGCCCCCACAGATACGCAGTATTTT
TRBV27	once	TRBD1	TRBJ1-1	CASTRQGTNTEAFF	TGTGCCAGCACCCGACAGGGAACGAACACTGAAGCTTTCTTT
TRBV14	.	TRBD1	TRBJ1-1	CASSQMGLGQGVEAFF	TGTGCCAGCAGCCAGATGGGTCTTGGACAGGGCGTTGAAGCTTTCTTT
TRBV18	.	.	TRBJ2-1	CASSPPSGTYNEQFF	TGTGCCAGCTCACCACCTAGCGGAACCTACAATGAGCAGTTCTTC
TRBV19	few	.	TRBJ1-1	CASSFTENTEAFF	TGTGCCAGTAGTTTTACAGAGAACACTGAAGCTTTCTTT
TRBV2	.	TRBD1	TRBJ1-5	CASSLPGQGSQPQHF	TGTGCCAGCAGTCTACCGGGACAGGGGTCTCAGCCCCAGCATTTT
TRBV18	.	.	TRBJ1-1	CASSPLGLHTEAFF	TGTGCCAGCTCACCGTTGGGACTTCACACTGAAGCTTTCTTT
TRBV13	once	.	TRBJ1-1	CASSFTNTEAFF	TGTGCCAGCAGCTTTACAAACACTGAAGCTTTCTTT
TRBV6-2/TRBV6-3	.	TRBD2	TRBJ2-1	CASSQGLADYNEQFF	TGTGCCAGCAGCCAAGGACTAGCGGATTACAATGAGCAGTTCTTC
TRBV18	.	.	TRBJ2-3	CASMAGSGTDTQYF	TGTGCCAGCATGGCAGGGTCAGGCACAGATACGCAGTATTTT
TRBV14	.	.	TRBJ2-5	CASSFHLGDRETQYF	TGTGCCAGCAGCTTCCATCTCGGGGATCGAGAGACCCAGTACTTC
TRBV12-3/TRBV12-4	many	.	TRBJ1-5	CASSFNRQPQHF	TGTGCCAGCAGTTTTAATCGTCAGCCCCAGCATTTT
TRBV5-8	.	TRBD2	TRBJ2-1	CASSLGLGDSYNEQFF	TGTGCCAGCAGCCTGGGACTAGGGGACTCCTACAATGAGCAGTTCTTC
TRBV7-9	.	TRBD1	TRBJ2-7	CASSLVATGGYEQYF	TGTGCCAGCAGCTTAGTGGCGACAGGGGGCTACGAGCAGTACTTC
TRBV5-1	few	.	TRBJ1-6	CASSLDGRGSYNSPLHF	TGCGCCAGCAGCTTGGACGGAAGGGGTTCCTATAATTCACCCCTCCACTTT
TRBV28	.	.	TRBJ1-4	CASSFAGSRTNEKLFF	TGTGCCAGCAGTTTTGCGGGCAGCCGCACTAATGAAAAACTGTTTTTT
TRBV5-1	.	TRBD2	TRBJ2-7	CASSRLGGRDEQYF	TGCGCCAGCAGCCGCCTGGGCGGGAGAGACGAGCAGTACTTC
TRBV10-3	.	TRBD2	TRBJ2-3	CAISGTGTSGADTQYF	TGTGCCATCAGTGGGACAGGGACTAGCGGGGCAGATACGCAGTATTTT
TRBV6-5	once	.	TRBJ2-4	CASALSGGRNIQYF	TGTGCCAGCGCCTTATCTGGGGGCAGGAACATTCAGTACTTC
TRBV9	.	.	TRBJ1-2	CASSPSGRAGNYGYTF	TGTGCCAGCAGCCCTTCCGGGAGGGCCGGGAACTATGGCTACACCTTC
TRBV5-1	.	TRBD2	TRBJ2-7	CASSSRTSGSISYEQYF	TGCGCCAGCAGCTCCCGGACTAGCGGGAGCATATCCTACGAGCAGTACTTC
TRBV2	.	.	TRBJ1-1	CASSEDREGTEAFF	TGTGCCAGCAGTGAAGACAGGGAGGGCACTGAAGCTTTCTTT
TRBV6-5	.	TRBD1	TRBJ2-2	CASKTGVGGELFF	TGTGCCAGCAAGACAGGGGTGGGCGGGGAGCTGTTTTTT
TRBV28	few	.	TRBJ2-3	CASSSPSTDTQYF	TGTGCCAGCAGTTCCCCTAGCACAGATACGCAGTATTTT
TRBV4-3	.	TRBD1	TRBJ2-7	CASSQDRGEEQYF	TGCGCCAGCAGCCAGGACAGGGGGGAAGAGCAGTACTTC
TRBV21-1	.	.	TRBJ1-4	CASSSRDSYNEKLFF	TGTGCCAGCAGCAGCCGAGACAGCTACAATGAAAAACTGTTTTTT
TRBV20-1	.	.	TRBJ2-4	CSASSVGAKNIQYF	TGCAGTGCTAGTTCTGTCGGAGCCAAAAACATTCAGTACTTC
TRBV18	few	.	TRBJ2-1	CASSPVSEGSYNEQFF	TGTGCCAGCTCACCCGTTAGTGAAGGGAGTTACAATGAGCAGTTCTTC
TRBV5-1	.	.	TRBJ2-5	CASSRGTAQETQYF	TGCGCCAGCAGTCGCGGGACCGCACAAGAGACCCAGTACTTC
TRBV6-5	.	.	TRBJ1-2	CASSQAHYGYTF	TGTGCCAGCAGCCAGGCCCACTATGGCTACACCTTC
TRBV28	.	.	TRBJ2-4	CASSPFGRGKNIQYF	TGTGCCAGCAGTCCCTTTGGAAGGGGCAAAAACATTCAGTACTTC
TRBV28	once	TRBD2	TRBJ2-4	CASSTLAGGTNIQYF	TGTGCCAGCAGTACCCTAGCGGGAGGTACAAACATTCAGTACTTC
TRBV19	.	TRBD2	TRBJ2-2	CASSPGLAYTGELFF	TGTGCCAGTAGTCCCGGACTAGCGTACACCGGGGAGCTGTTTTTT
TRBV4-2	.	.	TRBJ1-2	CASSQTGGNYGYTF	TGTGCCAGCAGCCAGACGGGGGGGAACTATGGCTACACCTTC
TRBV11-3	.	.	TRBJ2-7	CASSPGDRHYEQYF	TGTGCCAGCAGCCCGGGGGACCGACATTACGAGCAGTACTTC
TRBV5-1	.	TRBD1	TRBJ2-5	CASSHGQGVTRETQYF	TGCGCCAGCAGCCACGGACAGGGGGTGACGCGGGAGACCCAGTACTTC
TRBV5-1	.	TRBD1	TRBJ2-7	CASRPGTAGIEQYF	TGCGCCAGCAGACCCGGGACAGCCGGCATCGAGCAGTACTTC
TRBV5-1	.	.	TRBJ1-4	CASSFGSGEKEKLFF	TGCGCCAGCAGCTTTGGGTCAGGGGAAAAGGAAAAACTGTTTTTT
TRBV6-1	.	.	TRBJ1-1	CASSLQGGDTEAFF	TGTGCCAGCAGTCTGCAGGGAGGTGACACTGAAGCTTTCTTT
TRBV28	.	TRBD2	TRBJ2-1	CASNPSGEYNEQFF	TGTGCCAGCAATCCTAGCGGAGAGTACAATGAGCAGTTCTTC
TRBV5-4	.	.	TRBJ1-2	CASSFEFRQADGYTF	TGTGCCAGCAGCTTTGAATTTCGGCAGGCAGATGGCTACACCTTC